This note documents a single T cell receptor beta chain sequence. Its antigen remains unknown. These data belong to a study of beta chain features in type 1 diabetes. Whole-study results and caveats: Relative to healthy donors, patients appeared to have naive, central memory and Treg TCRB repertoires that were more similar. Sequencing used cDNA, and cells with high TCR expression could therefore be over-represented.

One heparinised draw of blood, averaging roughly 0.12 L, came from each donor. Purity exceeding 98% was reached by all sorted populations. Germline trimming cut 0 bases from V and 5 bases from J; bases unmatched to any gene: 2. The CDR3 runs to 14 residues. From germline, CDR1 is SEHNR and CDR2 FQNEAQ (reference sequence). Isolated RNA was reverse transcribed in full, so expressed TCRB transcripts were sequenced. The assay was immunoSEQ multiplex PCR, and TCRdb's table has in-frame clones only and misses some. The data show about 140,000 clones, roughly 10% seen once. Sequenced material: central memory CD4+ T cells from blood. This sequence joins TRBV7-9 and TRBJ2-7; TRBD1 matches 9 bases. The sequence came from a woman aged 40 to 50 in good health. The CDR3 DNA reads as TGTGCCAGCAGCTTAGCAGGGACAGGGCACGAGCAGTACTTC. Encoded protein: CASSLAGTGHEQYF.